This TCR beta chain was documented in a study of blood T cell repertoires in COVID-19. Study as a whole: COVID-19 samples, acute and convalescent, were from the United States, Italy and Spain. In each case, the material was cDNA or gDNA derived from T cells, B-cell-depleted T cells, or PBMCs.

Germline-derived CDR1 and CDR2 are SGHAT and FQNNGV. V dropped 5 bases and J dropped 2; count of bases not matched to a gene: 6. The CDR3 is 15 residues long. In the study's own analysis: Counts of nucleated cells, estimated from reference gene primer amplification, were obtained. Sequencing used immunoSEQ multiplex PCR; TCRdb keeps in-frame clones, though not all of them. The V and J calls and clone size were taken over from that table, and D and trimming were inferred from the DNA. The profile covers some 100,000 clones, with about nine tenths appearing a single time and about 1% taken by the ten largest.

The sample consisted of peripheral blood. This receptor was taken from a man between 60 and 75 years old with acute or convalescent COVID-19. V usage is TRBV11-2 and J usage is TRBJ1-5, with 7 bases matching TRBD1. The CDR3 loop reads CASSLNRGGNQPQHF. In DNA, the CDR3 is TGTGCCAGCAGCCTAAACAGGGGTGGCAATCAGCCCCAGCATTTT.